A single sample is the source of the 7 T cell receptor beta chains below, sequenced in a study of response to subunit inactivated influenza vaccine. TCRdb itself ran the RT-PCR reads through MiXCR, one entry per CDR3 protein. The data show more than 550,000 distinct CDR3 sequences, with 12% seen just once and more than 8.5% held by the top ten. Sample: PBMCs from blood, taken on the day of vaccination. The receptors originated from a man aged 45 to 65 who received an inactivated influenza vaccine.

The genes are TRBV7-2 and TRBJ1-6; D is perhaps TRBD1 (5 bases). Trimming took 6 bases from V and 10 from J, leaving 13 bases between them. Germline-derived CDR1 and CDR2 are SGHTA and FQGNSA. The CDR3 totals 13 residues. The CDR3 loop reads CASSLTGGSPLHF. DNA for the CDR3: TGTGCCAGCAGTTTAACGGGGGGATCACCCCTCCACTTT.

This clonotype was counted ten times or more. The rearrangement uses TRBV20-1 and TRBJ2-7; no clear D gene. CDR1 DFQATT and CDR2 SNEGSKA come from the germline V gene (reference sequence). The V end lost 2 bases, the J end lost 2 bases, and 13 bases lay between the germline ends. The CDR3 spans 14 residues. CDR3 in DNA: TGCAGTGCTAGAACGACATGGGAAGCCTACGAGCAGTACTTC. Its translation: CSARTTWEAYEQYF.

J is TRBJ2-1 and V is TRBV27, with TRBD2 matching over 11 bases. The CDR3 length is 16 residues. With V trimmed by 6 bases and J by 9 bases, 13 bases remained unmatched. CDR1 is MNHEY and CDR2 is SMNVEV in the germline V gene (reference sequence). CDR3 region: CASSSPSTSGRGEQFF. The CDR3, as DNA: TGTGCCAGCAGCTCCCCCTCAACTAGCGGGAGAGGTGAGCAGTTCTTC.

This clonotype was seen a few times. The chain uses TRBV20-1 and TRBJ2-2; 8 bases are shared with TRBD2. Germline assignment: CDR1 DFQATT and CDR2 SNEGSKA (reference sequence). This CDR3 has 14 amino acids. V was clipped by 5 bases and J by 7 bases; unmatched bases: 9. This chain's CDR3 is CSAQRGGGDGELFF. The CDR3 DNA reads as TGCAGTGCTCAACGGGGGGGAGGGGACGGGGAGCTGTTTTTT.

This rearrangement joins TRBV9 to TRBJ2-2; a possible D gene is TRBD1 (6 bases). V was cut by 3 bases and J by 5 bases, with 14 bases left in between. The CDR3 covers 15 residues. Germline CDR1 SGDLS, CDR2 YYNGEE. In nucleotides, the CDR3 is TGTGCCAGCAGCGCGGGACACGCAAAGACCGGGGAGCTGTTTTTT. Translation: CASSAGHAKTGELFF.

At least ten counts were recorded for this clonotype. The chain combines TRBV20-1 with TRBJ1-4, with a possible D match to TRBD1 (6 bases). The CDR3 has 14 residues. Germline assignment: CDR1 DFQATT and CDR2 SNEGSKA (reference sequence). Trimming removed 2 bases at V and 6 bases at J, with 13 bases between. The CDR3 reads CSARLQGHHEKLFF. The CDR3, as DNA: TGCAGTGCTAGATTACAGGGCCACCATGAAAAACTGTTTTTT.

This chain joins TRBV11-3 and TRBJ2-1; D unresolved. In germline, CDR1 is SGHNT, CDR2 YENEEA. With 1 base removed from V and 2 bases from J, the gap between germline ends came to 9 bases. The length of the CDR3 is 15 residues. CDR3 in amino acids: CASSLGANPYNEQFF. CDR3 nucleotide sequence: TGTGCCAGCAGCTTAGGTGCCAATCCCTACAATGAGCAGTTCTTC.